This TCR beta chain was retrieved from a study of CD8+CD57+ T cells in acquired aplastic anemia. Study-wide background: Sorted CD4+ and CD8+ cells yielded DNA averaging around 3.2 ug.

It was genomic DNA that served as the template for profiling TCR beta VDJ and CDR3. MiXCR was run by TCRdb on the reads, yielding one entry per CDR3 protein. The table includes a few hundred thousand distinct CDR3 sequences, about two thirds detected once. There are 13 residues in the CDR3. Germline CDR1 is MNHNY and CDR2 is SVGAGI (reference sequence). V was cut by 10 bases and J by 4 bases, with 16 bases left in between. The sample was sorted CD4+, CD8+, or CD8+CD57+ T cells (not recorded which) from PBMCs. The chain couples TRBV6-6 to TRBJ1-2; a possible D gene is TRBD1 (5 bases). This receptor was obtained from a human donor in good health, serving as a control. The CDR3 DNA follows: TGTGCCACCGGGGGAGGAGCGGGCTATGGCTACACCTTC. Its protein is CATGGGAGYGYTF.